This entry lists 24 T cell receptor beta chains sequenced from one sample in a study of blood T cells in healthy people across ages. With a J-beta primer mix and a sample-barcoded 5' primer, a second PCR ran about 7 to 12 cycles. TCRdb passed the 5' RACE reads through MiXCR, listing each CDR3 protein once. The sample lists roughly 1.5 million distinct CDR3 sequences; approximately 39% were seen once. The sample taken for sequencing was blood. The receptors derive from a woman under 30 in good health.

Note on this clonotype: This sequence may be a read error, since a much larger clone differs from it by one base. The gene calls are TRBV7-3 and TRBJ2-1; D call uncertain. The CDR3 runs to 13 residues. The germline V and J ends were trimmed by 2 bases and 10 bases, with 12 bases remaining between them. CDR1 is SGHTA and CDR2 is FQGTGA in the germline V gene. In nucleotides, the CDR3 is TGTGCCAGCAGCTTATCCCGAACCAAAGAGCAGTTCTTC. Protein: CASSLSRTKEQFF.

V is TRBV21-1 and J is TRBJ1-3; the D segment call TRBD1 is taken from the table without a DNA check. TRBV21-1 is a pseudogene locus. The CDR3 covers 15 residues. The CDR3 coding sequence is TGTGCCAGCAGGGACCATGGGGCGCTTGGAAACACCATATATTTT. This translates into CASRDHGALGNTIYF.

This clonotype was seen more than once but under ten times. This rearrangement joins TRBV6-1 to TRBJ2-7; no clear D. Germline values: CDR1 MNHNS, CDR2 SASEGT. The V gene lost 10 bases and the J gene lost 10 bases, with 29 bases spanning the gap. This CDR3 spans 15 amino acids. The DNA of the CDR3 is TGTGCCACCCACCGGGCAGGAACCCTTAAAGAACGCCAGTACTTC. Amino acids: CATHRAGTLKERQYF.

This clonotype was detected many times. For the CDR3, the DNA is TGCGCCAGCAGCCAAGATAACGGAGGCTATGGCTACACCTTC. Protein: CASSQDNGGYGYTF. J is TRBJ1-2 and V is TRBV4-3; no reliable D call. Germline assignment: CDR1 LGHNA and CDR2 YSLEER. The CDR3 runs 14 residues. With 0 bases removed from V and 4 bases from J, the gap between germline ends came to 9 bases.

This clonotype was seen more than once but under ten times. The rearrangement links TRBV6-1 to TRBJ1-2, with TRBD1 as a possible D gene (6 bases). The CDR3 runs 12 residues. Germline CDR1 is MNHNS and CDR2 is SASEGT. V was trimmed by 1 base and J by 13 bases, leaving 13 bases between them. The CDR3 DNA reads TGTGCCAGCAGTGAAGAGTACAGGGTGCTCACCTTC. Translation gives CASSEEYRVLTF.

The chain has TRBV7-9 and TRBJ1-2; TRBD1 aligns across 9 bases. This CDR3 spans 14 amino acids. Germline V CDR1 and CDR2: SEHNR, FQNEAQ (reference sequence). With 7 bases clipped from V and 2 bases from J, the junction kept 5 bases outside the gene matches. The CDR3, as DNA: TGTGCCAGCACCCAGGACAGGGGAAACTATGGCTACACCTTC. Residues: CASTQDRGNYGYTF.

This rearrangement joins TRBV12-3 or TRBV12-4 to TRBJ2-3; 11 bases align to TRBD2. V gave up 5 bases and J gave up 2 bases; unmatched junction bases: 6. The CDR3 totals 16 residues. For the CDR3, the DNA is TGTGCCAGCAGTCGTATAGCGGGAGGGAACACAGATACGCAGTATTTT. It specifies CASSRIAGGNTDTQYF.

In this sample, this clonotype turned up a few times. This rearrangement joins TRBV13 to TRBJ2-7; D unclear. V lost 5 bases and J 0 bases, leaving 11 bases between the germline ends. Germline assignment: CDR1 PRHDT and CDR2 FYEKMQ (reference sequence). CDR3 size: 14 residues. CDR3 region: CASSASARSYEQYF. The CDR3 DNA sequence: TGTGCCAGCAGCGCGAGTGCGCGCTCCTACGAGCAGTACTTC.

As concerns this clonotype: Relative to the germline gene, one junction end is altered; a read error may explain this. V usage is TRBV13 and J usage is TRBJ1-2; TRBD1 is a possible D gene (6 bases). The CDR3 runs 14 residues. Germline CDR1 is PRHDT and CDR2 is FYEKMQ (reference sequence). CDR3 in DNA: TGTGCCGGCAGCTTAGCCGGACAGATCTATGGCTACACCTTC. Translated: CAGSLAGQIYGYTF.

This sequence joins TRBV20-1 and TRBJ1-1; D is possibly TRBD1 (6 bases). CDR3 length: 13 amino acids. Trimming shortened V by 5 bases and J by 0 bases, and 10 bases separated the two germline ends. Per the germline V gene, CDR1 is DFQATT and CDR2 is SNEGSKA (reference sequence). The CDR3 coding sequence is TGCAGTGCTGGGGACAACATGAACACTGAAGCTTTCTTT. It encodes CSAGDNMNTEAFF.

This chain links TRBV28 with TRBJ2-4, with 11 bases lining up with TRBD2. Gene TRBJ2-7 matches the end of the DNA better, so the J call may be wrong. The CDR3 consists of 13 residues. Germline lookup yields CDR1 MDHEN and CDR2 SYDVKM. The CDR3 reads CASTRLAGSEQYF. CDR3 nucleotide sequence: TGTGCCAGCACCCGACTAGCGGGATCCGAGCAGTACTTC.

This clonotype was counted between two and nine times. The chain has TRBV20-1 and TRBJ2-7; no firm D call. V dropped 1 base and J dropped 0 bases, with 7 bases sitting between them. CDR1 is DFQATT and CDR2 is SNEGSKA in the germline V gene (reference sequence). This CDR3 is 13 amino acids long. The CDR3 region has the DNA TGCAGTGCTAGAGCTCCCAGCTCCTACGAGCAGTACTTC. This codes for CSARAPSSYEQYF.

This clonotype was seen only once. The V call is TRBV29-1, the J call TRBJ2-3; no firm D call. Germline-derived CDR1 and CDR2 are SQVTM and ANQGSEA. The CDR3 runs 14 residues. Trimming pared 0 bases from V and 1 base from J, leaving 8 bases between. CDR3 region: CSVEDPKRTDTQYF. CDR3 nucleotides: TGCAGCGTTGAAGATCCGAAGCGCACAGATACGCAGTATTTT.

This clonotype was seen many times. This chain uses TRBV20-1 with TRBJ2-7; TRBD1 matches 7 bases. Trimming removed 6 bases from V and 0 bases from J; junction bases left unmatched: 8. CDR3 length: 14 amino acids. CDR1 and CDR2 from the germline V gene are DFQATT and SNEGSKA (reference sequence). Here the CDR3 DNA reads TGCAGTGCAAGGGGACAGCTGAGCTCCTACGAGCAGTACTTC. Its protein is CSARGQLSSYEQYF.

V and J are TRBV28 and TRBJ1-2, with D tentatively TRBD1 (6 bases). This CDR3 has 13 residues. Per germline, CDR1 MDHEN and CDR2 SYDVKM. Trimming stripped 7 bases from V and 8 bases from J, with 17 bases between. The CDR3 here is CASNLRGSWGYTF. DNA of the CDR3: TGTGCCAGCAACTTAAGGGGGTCTTGGGGCTACACCTTC.

This clonotype appeared a few times. This chain joins TRBV28 and TRBJ2-1; 7 bases align to TRBD2. V lost 5 bases and J lost 3; bases outside the gene matches: 13. Germline loops: CDR1 MDHEN, CDR2 SYDVKM. This CDR3 contains 17 residues. CDR3 loop: CASSPLHVSGDYNEQFF. For the CDR3, the DNA is TGTGCCAGCAGTCCCCTCCATGTGAGCGGGGACTACAATGAGCAGTTCTTC.

This clonotype was recorded once. This chain connects TRBV5-1 to TRBJ2-3; tentative D call: TRBD2 (5 bases). With 0 bases removed from V and 6 bases from J, the gap between germline ends came to 17 bases. The germline V gene encodes CDR1 SGHRS and CDR2 YFSETQ. There are 16 residues in the CDR3. This CDR3 is CASSLVSSAQWDTQYF. Written as DNA, the CDR3 is TGCGCCAGCAGCTTGGTTAGTAGCGCCCAATGGGATACGCAGTATTTT. The whole variable domain, remainder taken from reference TRBV5-1 and TRBJ2-3, is KAGVTQTPRYLIKTRGQQVTLSCSPISGHRSVSWYQQTPGQGLQFLFEYFSETQRNKGNFPGRFSGRQFSNSRSEMNVSTLELGDSALYLCASSLVSSAQWDTQYFGPGTRLTVL.

This clonotype showed up many times. The rearrangement joins TRBV6-2 or TRBV6-3 to TRBJ2-1; no reliable D call. Deletions cut 8 bases from V and 6 bases from J, with 17 bases between. The germline gives CDR1 MNHEY, CDR2 SVGEGT. CDR3 length equals 14 residues. The CDR3 DNA reads TGTGCCAGCTTAAGGGTCTTGGGAACCAATGAGCAGTTCTTC. Amino acids: CASLRVLGTNEQFF.

The rearrangement joins TRBV7-2 to TRBJ1-6, with unresolved D. Germline CDR1 is SGHTA and CDR2 is FQGNSA. V was pared by 2 bases and J by 9 bases, with 8 bases between. This CDR3 contains 13 residues. Here the CDR3 DNA reads TGTGCCAGCAGCTTAAAACTGAGTTCACCCCTCCACTTT. It yields the protein CASSLKLSSPLHF. Variable domain in full (rest from reference TRBV7-2 and TRBJ1-6): GAGVSQSPSNKVTEKGKDVELRCDPISGHTALYWYRQSLGQGLEFLIYFQGNSAPDKSGLPSDRFSAERTGGSVSTLTIQRTQQEDSAVYLCASSLKLSSPLHFGNGTRLTVT.

This clonotype was counted a few times. A much larger clone differs from this one at a single base, so this may be a read error. The chain has TRBV9 and TRBJ2-7; 10 nucleotides agree with TRBD2. Germline-derived CDR1 and CDR2 are SGDLS and YYNGEE. The V segment lost 4 bases and the J segment 3 bases; nucleotides outside the gene matches: 4. The CDR3 spans 14 residues. For the CDR3, the DNA is TGTGCCAGCAGCCCGCGACTAGCGGGCTACGAGCAGTACTTC. Amino acids: CASSPRLAGYEQYF.

The chain combines TRBV28 with TRBJ2-5; 7 bases are shared with TRBD1. The CDR3 consists of 14 residues. Trimming removed 5 bases from V and 3 bases from J; junction bases left unmatched: 6. Germline CDR1 and CDR2: MDHEN and SYDVKM. This CDR3 is CASSVRDRKETQYF. The CDR3 DNA sequence: TGTGCCAGCAGTGTCCGGGACAGAAAAGAGACCCAGTACTTC.

This chain joins TRBV3-1 and TRBJ2-7; D not certain. The CDR3 has 13 amino acids. Per germline, CDR1 LGHDT and CDR2 YNNKEL (reference sequence). The ends were cut back, 4 bases at V and 4 bases at J, with 11 bases in the middle. The CDR3 DNA follows: TGTGCCAGCAGCCGACAAGACATTTACGAGCAGTACTTC. Residues: CASSRQDIYEQYF.

This rearrangement joins TRBV28 to TRBJ2-7; 7 positions match TRBD2. With 8 bases clipped from V and 3 bases from J, the junction kept 16 bases outside the gene matches. Germline CDR1 and CDR2: MDHEN and SYDVKM. The CDR3 contains 16 residues. The chain's CDR3 is CASHTGGEGNYYEQYF. CDR3 bases: TGTGCCAGCCACACTGGGGGGGAAGGGAATTACTACGAGCAGTACTTC.

This clonotype was counted only a few times. The chain links TRBV25-1 to TRBJ2-4, with 7 bases matching TRBD2. The DNA end favors TRBJ2-5, so the J call may be wrong. Germline V gene data show CDR1 as MGHDK and CDR2 as SYGVNS. CDR3 size: 13 residues. CDR3 loop: CASIGGGELTQYF. CDR3 in DNA: TGTGCCAGCATTGGGGGGGGTGAATTGACCCAGTACTTC.